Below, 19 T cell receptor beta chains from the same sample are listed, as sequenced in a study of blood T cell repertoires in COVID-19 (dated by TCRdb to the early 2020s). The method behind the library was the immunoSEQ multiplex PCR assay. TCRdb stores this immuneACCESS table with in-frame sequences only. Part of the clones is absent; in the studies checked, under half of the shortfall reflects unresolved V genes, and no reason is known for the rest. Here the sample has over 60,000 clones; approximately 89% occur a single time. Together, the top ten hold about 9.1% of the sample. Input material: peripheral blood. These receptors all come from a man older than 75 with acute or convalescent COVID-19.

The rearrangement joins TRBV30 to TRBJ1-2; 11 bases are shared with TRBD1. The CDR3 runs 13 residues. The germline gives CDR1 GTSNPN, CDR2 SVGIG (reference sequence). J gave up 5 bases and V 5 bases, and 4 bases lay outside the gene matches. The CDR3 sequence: CAWGQGAFYGYTF. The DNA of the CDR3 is TGTGCCTGGGGACAGGGGGCCTTTTATGGCTACACCTTC.

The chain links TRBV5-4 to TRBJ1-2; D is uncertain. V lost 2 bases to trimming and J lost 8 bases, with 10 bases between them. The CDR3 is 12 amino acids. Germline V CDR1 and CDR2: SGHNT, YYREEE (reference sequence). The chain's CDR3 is CASSFPPGGYTF. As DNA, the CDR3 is TGTGCCAGCAGCTTCCCCCCGGGGGGCTACACCTTC.

CDR3 nucleotides: TGTGCCATCAGTGTAGCAGCACAGTCGGGAAATGAGCAGTTCTTC. This sequence encodes CAISVAAQSGNEQFF. The chain links TRBV10-3 to TRBJ2-1, with D perhaps matching TRBD2 (5 bases). CDR3 length equals 15 residues. Trimming left V 4 bases short and J 7 bases short, with 17 bases between. Germline V gene data show CDR1 as ENHRY and CDR2 as SYGVKD.

The CDR3 protein is CASSPSTANTEAFF. CDR3 in DNA: TGTGCCAGCTCACCCTCGACTGCGAACACTGAAGCTTTCTTT. The chain carries TRBV18 and TRBJ1-1, with unresolved D. The V end was cut by 3 bases, the J end by 1 base, with 9 bases between. The CDR3 loop spans 14 amino acids. CDR1 is KGHSH and CDR2 is LQKENI in the germline V gene.

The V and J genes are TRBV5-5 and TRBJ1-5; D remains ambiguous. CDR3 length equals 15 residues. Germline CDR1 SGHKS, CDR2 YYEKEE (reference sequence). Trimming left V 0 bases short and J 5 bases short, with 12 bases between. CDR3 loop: CASSLGGMSDQPQHF. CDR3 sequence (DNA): TGTGCCAGCAGCTTGGGAGGGATGTCTGATCAGCCCCAGCATTTT.

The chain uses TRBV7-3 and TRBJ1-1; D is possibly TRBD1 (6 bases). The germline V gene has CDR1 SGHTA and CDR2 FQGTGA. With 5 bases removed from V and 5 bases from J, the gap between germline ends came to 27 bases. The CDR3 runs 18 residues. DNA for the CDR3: TGTGCCAGCAGCCCCAGGACGTGGGGGCCCCCTCGCTGGACTGAAGCTTTCTTT. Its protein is CASSPRTWGPPRWTEAFF. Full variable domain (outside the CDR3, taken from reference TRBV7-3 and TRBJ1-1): GAGVSQTPSNKVTEKGKYVELRCDPISGHTALYWYRQSLGQGPEFLIYFQGTGAADDSGLPNDRFFAVRPEGSVSTLKIQRTERGDSAVYLCASSPRTWGPPRWTEAFFGQGTRLTVV.

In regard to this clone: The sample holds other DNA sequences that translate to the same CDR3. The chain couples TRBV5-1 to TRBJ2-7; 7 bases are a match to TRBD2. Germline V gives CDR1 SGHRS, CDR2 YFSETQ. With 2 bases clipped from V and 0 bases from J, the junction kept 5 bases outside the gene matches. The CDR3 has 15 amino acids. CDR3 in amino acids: CASSFGGTASYEQYF. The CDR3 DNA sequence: TGCGCCAGCAGCTTCGGGGGGACTGCCTCCTACGAGCAGTACTTC. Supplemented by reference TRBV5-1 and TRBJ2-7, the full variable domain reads KAGVTQTPRYLIKTRGQQVTLSCSPISGHRSVSWYQQTPGQGLQFLFEYFSETQRNKGNFPGRFSGRQFSNSRSEMNVSTLELGDSALYLCASSFGGTASYEQYFGPGTRLTVT.

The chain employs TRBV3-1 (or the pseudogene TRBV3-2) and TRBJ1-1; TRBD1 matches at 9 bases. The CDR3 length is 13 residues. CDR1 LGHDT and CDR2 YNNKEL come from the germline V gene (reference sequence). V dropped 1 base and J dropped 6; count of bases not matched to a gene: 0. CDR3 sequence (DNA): TGTGCCAGCAGCCAAGGGACAGGGGCTGAAGCTTTCTTT. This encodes CASSQGTGAEAFF.

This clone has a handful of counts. The CDR3 nucleotides are TGTGCCAGTAGTATGAGAGGGACAGGGACCGCTAACTATGGCTACACCTTC. It translates to CASSMRGTGTANYGYTF. The chain links TRBV19 to TRBJ1-2; TRBD1 matches 9 bases. V trimming: 3 bases; J trimming: 0 bases; junction bases outside the gene matches: 8. This CDR3 has 17 amino acids. Germline CDR1 and CDR2: LNHDA and SQIVND (reference sequence).

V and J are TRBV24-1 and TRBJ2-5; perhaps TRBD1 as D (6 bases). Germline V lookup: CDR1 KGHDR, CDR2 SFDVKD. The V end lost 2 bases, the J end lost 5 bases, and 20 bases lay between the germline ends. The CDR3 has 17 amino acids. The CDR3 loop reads CATSDSGPRGIKETQYF. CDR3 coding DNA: TGTGCCACCAGTGATTCGGGCCCCAGGGGAATAAAGGAGACCCAGTACTTC.

In DNA, the CDR3 is TGTGCCAGCCGGGGAGCGGGGGTTAACACCGGGGAGCTGTTTTTT. This gives the protein CASRGAGVNTGELFF. V is TRBV5-4 and J is TRBJ2-2; 8 bases match TRBD2. V shed 7 bases, J shed 2 bases, and the junction held 7 bases outside the gene matches. Germline V gene lookup returns CDR1 SGHNT and CDR2 YYREEE (reference sequence). This CDR3 spans 15 amino acids.

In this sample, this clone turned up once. This CDR3 is CSVEVTVSYGYTF. CDR3 nucleotides: TGCAGCGTTGAAGTGACAGTTTCTTATGGCTACACCTTC. The chain has TRBV29-1 and TRBJ1-2, with D perhaps matching TRBD1 (5 bases). Germline V lookup: CDR1 SQVTM, CDR2 ANQGSEA. V lost 1 base to trimming and J lost 5 bases, with 11 bases between them. The CDR3 runs to 13 residues. The full variable domain, its missing parts supplied by reference TRBV29-1 and TRBJ1-2, is SAVISQKPSRDICQRGTSLTIQCQVDSQVTMMFWYRQQPGQSLTLIATANQGSEATYESGFVIDKFPISRPNLTFSTLTVSNMSPEDSSIYLCSVEVTVSYGYTFGSGTRLTVV.

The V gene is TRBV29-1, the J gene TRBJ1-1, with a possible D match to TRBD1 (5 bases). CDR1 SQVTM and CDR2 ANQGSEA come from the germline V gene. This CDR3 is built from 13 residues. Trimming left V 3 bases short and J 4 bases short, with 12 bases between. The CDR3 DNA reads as TGCAGCGTTGACTGGGGCCTTGGCACTGAAGCTTTCTTT. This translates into CSVDWGLGTEAFF.

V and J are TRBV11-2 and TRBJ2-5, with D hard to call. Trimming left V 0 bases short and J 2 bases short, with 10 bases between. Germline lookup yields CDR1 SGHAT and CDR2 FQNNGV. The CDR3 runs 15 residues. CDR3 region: CASSLDLTPQETQYF. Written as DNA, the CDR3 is TGTGCCAGCAGCTTAGATTTGACACCACAAGAGACCCAGTACTTC.

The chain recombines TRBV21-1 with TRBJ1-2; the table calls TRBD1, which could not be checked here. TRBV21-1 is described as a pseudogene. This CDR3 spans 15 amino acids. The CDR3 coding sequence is TGTGCCAGCAGCAAAAAAGGCAGGAAGGAATCCGGCTACACCTTC. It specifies CASSKKGRKESGYTF.

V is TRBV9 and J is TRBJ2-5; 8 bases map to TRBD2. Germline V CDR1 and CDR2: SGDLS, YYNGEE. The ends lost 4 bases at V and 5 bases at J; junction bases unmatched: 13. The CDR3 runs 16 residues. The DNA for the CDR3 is TGTGCCAGCAGCCCGAACTCGGGACTAGGAGGCGAGACCCAGTACTTC. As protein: CASSPNSGLGGETQYF.

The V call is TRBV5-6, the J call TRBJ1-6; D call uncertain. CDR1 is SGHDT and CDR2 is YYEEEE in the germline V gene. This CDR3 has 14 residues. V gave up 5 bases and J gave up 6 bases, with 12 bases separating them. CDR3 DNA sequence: TGTGCCAGCAGTCGAGGGATTCGTAATTCACCCCTCCACTTT. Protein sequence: CASSRGIRNSPLHF.

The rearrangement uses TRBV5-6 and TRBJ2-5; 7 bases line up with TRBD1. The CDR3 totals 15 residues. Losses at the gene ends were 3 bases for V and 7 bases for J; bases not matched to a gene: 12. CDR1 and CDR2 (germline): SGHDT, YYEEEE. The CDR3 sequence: CASSSGQPFMGTQYF. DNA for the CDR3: TGTGCCAGCAGCTCGGGACAGCCCTTCATGGGGACCCAGTACTTC.

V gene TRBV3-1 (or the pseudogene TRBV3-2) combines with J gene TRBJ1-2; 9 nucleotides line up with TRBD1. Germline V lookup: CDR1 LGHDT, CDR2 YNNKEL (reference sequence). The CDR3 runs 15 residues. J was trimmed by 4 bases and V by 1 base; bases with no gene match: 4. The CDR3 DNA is TGTGCCAGCAGCCAAGGGGGACAGGGAGGCTATGGCTACACCTTC. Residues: CASSQGGQGGYGYTF.